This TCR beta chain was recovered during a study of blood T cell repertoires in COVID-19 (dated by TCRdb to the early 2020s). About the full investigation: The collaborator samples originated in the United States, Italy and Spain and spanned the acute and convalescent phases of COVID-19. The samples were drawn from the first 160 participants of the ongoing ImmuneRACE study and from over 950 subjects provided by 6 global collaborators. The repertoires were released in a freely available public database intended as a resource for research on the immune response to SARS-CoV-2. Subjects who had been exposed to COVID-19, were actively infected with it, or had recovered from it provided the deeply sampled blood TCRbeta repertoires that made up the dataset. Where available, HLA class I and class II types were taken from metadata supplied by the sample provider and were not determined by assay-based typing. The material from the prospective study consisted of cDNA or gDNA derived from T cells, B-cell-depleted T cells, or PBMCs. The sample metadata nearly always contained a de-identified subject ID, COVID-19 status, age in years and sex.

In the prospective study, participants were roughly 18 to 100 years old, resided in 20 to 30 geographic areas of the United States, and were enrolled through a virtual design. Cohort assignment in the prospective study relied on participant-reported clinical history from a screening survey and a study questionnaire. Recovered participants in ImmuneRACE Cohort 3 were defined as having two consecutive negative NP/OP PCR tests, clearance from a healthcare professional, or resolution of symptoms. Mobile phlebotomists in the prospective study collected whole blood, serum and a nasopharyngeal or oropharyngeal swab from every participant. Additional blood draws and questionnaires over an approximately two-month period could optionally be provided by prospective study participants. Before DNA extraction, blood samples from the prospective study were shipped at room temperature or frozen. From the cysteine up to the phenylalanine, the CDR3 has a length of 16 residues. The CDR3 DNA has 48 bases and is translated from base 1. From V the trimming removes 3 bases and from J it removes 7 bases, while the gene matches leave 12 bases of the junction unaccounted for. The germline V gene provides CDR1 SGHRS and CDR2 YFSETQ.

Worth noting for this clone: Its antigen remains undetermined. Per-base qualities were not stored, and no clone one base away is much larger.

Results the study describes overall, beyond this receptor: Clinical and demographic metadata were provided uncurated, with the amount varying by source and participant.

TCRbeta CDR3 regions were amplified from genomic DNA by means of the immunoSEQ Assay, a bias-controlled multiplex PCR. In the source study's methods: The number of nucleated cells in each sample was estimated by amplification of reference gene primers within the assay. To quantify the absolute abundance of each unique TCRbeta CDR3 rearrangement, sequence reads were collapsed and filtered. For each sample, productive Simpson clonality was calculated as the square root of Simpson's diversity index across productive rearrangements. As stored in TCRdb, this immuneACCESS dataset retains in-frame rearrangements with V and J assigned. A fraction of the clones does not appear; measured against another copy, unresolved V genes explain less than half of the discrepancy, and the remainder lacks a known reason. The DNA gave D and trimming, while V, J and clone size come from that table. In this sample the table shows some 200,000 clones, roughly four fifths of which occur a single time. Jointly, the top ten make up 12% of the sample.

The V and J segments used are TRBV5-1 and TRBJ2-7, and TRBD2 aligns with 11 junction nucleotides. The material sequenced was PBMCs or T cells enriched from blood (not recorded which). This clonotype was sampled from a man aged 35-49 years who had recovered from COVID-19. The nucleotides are TGCGCCAGCAGCTGGGGGCCGGGACTAGCGGCGGGGGAGCAGTACTTC. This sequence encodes CASSWGPGLAAGEQYF. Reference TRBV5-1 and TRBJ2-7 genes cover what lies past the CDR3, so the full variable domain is KAGVTQTPRYLIKTRGQQVTLSCSPISGHRSVSWYQQTPGQGLQFLFEYFSETQRNKGNFPGRFSGRQFSNSRSEMNVSTLELGDSALYLCASSWGPGLAAGEQYFGPGTRLTVT.